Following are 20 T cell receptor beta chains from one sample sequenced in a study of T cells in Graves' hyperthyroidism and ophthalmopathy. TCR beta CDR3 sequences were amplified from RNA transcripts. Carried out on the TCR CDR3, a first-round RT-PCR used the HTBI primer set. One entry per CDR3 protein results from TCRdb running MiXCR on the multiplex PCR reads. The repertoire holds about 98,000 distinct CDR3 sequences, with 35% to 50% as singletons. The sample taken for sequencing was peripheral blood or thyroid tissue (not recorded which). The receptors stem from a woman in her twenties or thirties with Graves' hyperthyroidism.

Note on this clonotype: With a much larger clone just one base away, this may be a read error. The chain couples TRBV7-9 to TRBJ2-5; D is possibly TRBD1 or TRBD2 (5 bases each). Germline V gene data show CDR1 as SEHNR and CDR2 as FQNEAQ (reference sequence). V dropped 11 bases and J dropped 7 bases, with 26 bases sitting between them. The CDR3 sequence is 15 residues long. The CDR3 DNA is TGTGCCTGGAGCTTCCCCGGGACCCCGCCATGGACCCAGTACTTC. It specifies CAWSFPGTPPWTQYF.

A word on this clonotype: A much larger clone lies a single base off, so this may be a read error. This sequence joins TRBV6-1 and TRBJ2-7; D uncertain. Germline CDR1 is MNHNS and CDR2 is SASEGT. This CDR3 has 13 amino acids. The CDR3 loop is CAGRGLFLYEQYF. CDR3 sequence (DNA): TGTGCCGGCAGAGGTCTTTTCCTATACGAGCAGTACTTC.

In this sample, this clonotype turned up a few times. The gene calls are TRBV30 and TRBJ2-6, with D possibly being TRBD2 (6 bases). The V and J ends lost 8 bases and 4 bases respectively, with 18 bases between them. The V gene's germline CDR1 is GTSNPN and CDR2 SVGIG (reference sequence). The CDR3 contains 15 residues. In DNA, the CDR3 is TGTGCCCTCGGGGACTCTGGGAGCGGGGCCAACGTCCTGACTTTC. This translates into CALGDSGSGANVLTF.

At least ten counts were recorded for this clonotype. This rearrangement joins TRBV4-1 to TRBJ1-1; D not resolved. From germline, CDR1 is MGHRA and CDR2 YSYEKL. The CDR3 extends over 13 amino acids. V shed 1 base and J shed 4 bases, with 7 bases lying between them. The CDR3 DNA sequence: TGCGCCAGCAGCCAAGCCCAGCGCACTGAAGCTTTCTTT. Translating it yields CASSQAQRTEAFF.

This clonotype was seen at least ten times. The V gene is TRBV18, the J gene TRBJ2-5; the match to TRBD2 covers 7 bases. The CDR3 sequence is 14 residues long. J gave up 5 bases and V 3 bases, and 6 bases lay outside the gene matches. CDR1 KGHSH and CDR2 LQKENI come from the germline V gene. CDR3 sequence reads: CASSPVTGGETQYF. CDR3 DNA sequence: TGTGCCAGCTCACCCGTGACGGGGGGTGAGACCCAGTACTTC. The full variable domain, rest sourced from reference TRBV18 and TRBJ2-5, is NAGVMQNPRHLVRRRGQEARLRCSPMKGHSHVYWYRQLPEEGLKFMVYLQKENIIDESGMPKERFSAEFPKEGPSILRIQQVVRGDSAAYFCASSPVTGGETQYFGPGTRLLVL.

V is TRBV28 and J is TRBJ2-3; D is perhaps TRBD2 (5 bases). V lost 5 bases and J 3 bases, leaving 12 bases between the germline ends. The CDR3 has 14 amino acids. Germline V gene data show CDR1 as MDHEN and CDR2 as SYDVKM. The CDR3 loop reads CASSPEVSTDTQYF. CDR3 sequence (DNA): TGTGCCAGCAGTCCGGAGGTATCGACAGATACGCAGTATTTT.

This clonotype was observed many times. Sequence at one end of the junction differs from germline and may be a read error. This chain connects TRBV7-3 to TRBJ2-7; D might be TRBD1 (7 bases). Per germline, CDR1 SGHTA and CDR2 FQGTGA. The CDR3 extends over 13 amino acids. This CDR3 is CASSLRQGGEQCF. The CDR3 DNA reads TGTGCCAGCAGCTTAAGACAGGGAGGCGAGCAGTGCTTC.

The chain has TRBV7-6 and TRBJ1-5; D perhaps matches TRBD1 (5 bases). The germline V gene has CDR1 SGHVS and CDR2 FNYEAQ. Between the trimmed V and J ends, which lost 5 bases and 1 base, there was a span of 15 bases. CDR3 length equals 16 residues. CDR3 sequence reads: CASSQDVGGSNQPQHF. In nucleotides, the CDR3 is TGTGCCAGCAGCCAAGACGTCGGGGGGAGCAATCAGCCCCAGCATTTT.

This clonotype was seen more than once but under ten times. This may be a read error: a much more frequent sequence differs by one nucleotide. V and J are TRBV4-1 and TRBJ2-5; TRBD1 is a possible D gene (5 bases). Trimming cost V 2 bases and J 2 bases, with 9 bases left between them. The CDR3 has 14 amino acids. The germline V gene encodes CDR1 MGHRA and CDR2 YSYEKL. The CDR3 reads CASSQIGEQETQYF. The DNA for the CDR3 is TGCGCCAGCAGCCAAATAGGGGAACAAGAGACCCAGTACTTC.

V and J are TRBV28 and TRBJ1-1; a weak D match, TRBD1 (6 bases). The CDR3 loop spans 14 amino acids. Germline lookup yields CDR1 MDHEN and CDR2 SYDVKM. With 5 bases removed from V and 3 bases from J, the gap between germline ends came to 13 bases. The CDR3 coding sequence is TGTGCCAGCAGTCTCCCAACAGGGCACACTGAAGCTTTCTTT. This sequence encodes CASSLPTGHTEAFF.

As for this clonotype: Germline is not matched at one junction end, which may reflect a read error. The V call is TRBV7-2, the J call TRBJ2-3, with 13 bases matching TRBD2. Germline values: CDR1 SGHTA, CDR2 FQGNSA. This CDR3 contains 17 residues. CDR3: CASRELAGGPDTDTQYF. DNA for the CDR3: TGCGCCAGCAGGGAACTAGCGGGAGGGCCGGACACAGATACGCAGTATTTT.

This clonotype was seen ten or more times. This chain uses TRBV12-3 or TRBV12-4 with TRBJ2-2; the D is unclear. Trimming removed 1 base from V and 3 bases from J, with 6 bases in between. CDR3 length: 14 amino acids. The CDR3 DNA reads TGTGCCAGCAGTTTAGGACAAGACACCGGGGAGCTGTTTTTT. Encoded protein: CASSLGQDTGELFF.

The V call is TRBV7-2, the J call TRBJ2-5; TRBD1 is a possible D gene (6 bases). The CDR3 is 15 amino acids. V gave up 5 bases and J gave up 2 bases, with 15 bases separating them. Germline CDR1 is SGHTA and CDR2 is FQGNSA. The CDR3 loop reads CASSQPRTAQETQYF. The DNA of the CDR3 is TGTGCCAGCAGCCAGCCCCGGACAGCTCAAGAGACCCAGTACTTC.

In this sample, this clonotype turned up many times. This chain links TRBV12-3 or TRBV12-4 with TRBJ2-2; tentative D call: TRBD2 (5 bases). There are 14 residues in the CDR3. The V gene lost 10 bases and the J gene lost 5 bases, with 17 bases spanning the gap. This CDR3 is CAITRRTPTGELFF. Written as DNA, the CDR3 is TGTGCCATCACCAGGAGGACCCCAACCGGGGAGCTGTTTTTT.

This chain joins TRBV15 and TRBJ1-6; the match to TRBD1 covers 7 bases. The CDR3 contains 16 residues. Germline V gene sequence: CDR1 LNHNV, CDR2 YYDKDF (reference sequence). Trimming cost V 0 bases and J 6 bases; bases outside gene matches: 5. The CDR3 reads CATSRDRGQSNSPLHF. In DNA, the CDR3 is TGTGCCACCAGCAGAGATCGGGGACAGAGTAATTCACCCCTCCACTTT. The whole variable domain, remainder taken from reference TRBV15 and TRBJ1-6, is DAMVIQNPRYQVTQFGKPVTLSCSQTLNHNVMYWYQQKSSQAPKLLFHYYDKDFNNEADTPDNFQSRRPNTSFCFLDIRSPGLGDTAMYLCATSRDRGQSNSPLHFGNGTRLTVT.

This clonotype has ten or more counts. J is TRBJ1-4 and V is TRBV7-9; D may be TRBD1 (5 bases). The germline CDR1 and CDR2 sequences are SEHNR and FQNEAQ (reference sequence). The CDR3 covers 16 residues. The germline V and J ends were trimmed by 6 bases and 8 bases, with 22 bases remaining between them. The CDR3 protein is CASSSTGAAVPEKLFF. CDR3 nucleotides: TGTGCCAGCAGTTCGACCGGGGCAGCGGTTCCGGAAAAACTGTTTTTT. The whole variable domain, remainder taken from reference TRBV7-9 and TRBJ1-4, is DTGVSQNPRHKITKRGQNVTFRCDPISEHNRLYWYRQTLGQGPEFLTYFQNEAQLEKSRLLSDRFSAERPKGSFSTLEIQRTEQGDSAMYLCASSSTGAAVPEKLFFGSGTQLSVL.

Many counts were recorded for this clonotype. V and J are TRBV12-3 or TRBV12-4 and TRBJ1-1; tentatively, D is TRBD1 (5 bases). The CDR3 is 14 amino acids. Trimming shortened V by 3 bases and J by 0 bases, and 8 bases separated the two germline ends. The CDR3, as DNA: TGTGCCAGCAGTTTTGGGGGAATGAACACTGAAGCTTTCTTT. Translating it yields CASSFGGMNTEAFF.

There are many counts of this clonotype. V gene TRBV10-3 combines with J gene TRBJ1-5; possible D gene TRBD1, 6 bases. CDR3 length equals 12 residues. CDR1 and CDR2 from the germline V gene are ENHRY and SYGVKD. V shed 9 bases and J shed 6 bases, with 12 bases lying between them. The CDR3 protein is CAIGQPSQPQHF. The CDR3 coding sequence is TGTGCCATTGGACAGCCGAGTCAGCCCCAGCATTTT.

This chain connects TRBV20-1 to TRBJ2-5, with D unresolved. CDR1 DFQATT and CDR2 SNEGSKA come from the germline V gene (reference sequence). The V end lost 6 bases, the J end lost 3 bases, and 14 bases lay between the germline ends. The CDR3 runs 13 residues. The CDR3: CSAWSREKETQYF. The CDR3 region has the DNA TGCAGTGCCTGGAGCCGCGAGAAAGAGACCCAGTACTTC.

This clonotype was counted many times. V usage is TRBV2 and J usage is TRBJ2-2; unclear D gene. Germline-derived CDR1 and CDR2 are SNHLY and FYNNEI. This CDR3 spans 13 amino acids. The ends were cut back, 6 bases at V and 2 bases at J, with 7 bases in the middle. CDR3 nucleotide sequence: TGTGCCAGCAGGGCCGATAACACCGGGGAGCTGTTTTTT. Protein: CASRADNTGELFF.